This T cell receptor (beta chain) was found in a study of blood T cell repertoires in COVID-19. Across the whole study: Acute-phase and convalescent COVID-19 samples originated in the United States, Italy and Spain.

Authors' analysis steps: Scientists estimated how many nucleated cells there were by amplifying reference gene primers. Profiling relied on immunoSEQ multiplex PCR, and the TCRdb table lists in-frame clones only, not all of them. That table furnishes V, J and clone size, whereas the DNA furnished D and trimming. The top ten clones hold over 7% of a sample with about 170,000 clones, approximately 86% of them seen once. The CDR3 is 15 amino acids. Germline CDR1 ENHRY, CDR2 SYGVKD. A word on this clone: One junction end disagrees with the germline gene, perhaps due to a read error.

The V gene is TRBV10-3, the J gene TRBJ1-6, with 7 nucleotides matching TRBD1. The sequenced sample consisted of peripheral blood. The origin of this receptor is a woman aged 80 or over in a cohort sampled during active or convalescent COVID-19. The CDR3 DNA follows: TGTGCCACTGACGACCTCGGGACAGCTAATACACCCCTCCACTTT. This codes for CATDDLGTANTPLHF.